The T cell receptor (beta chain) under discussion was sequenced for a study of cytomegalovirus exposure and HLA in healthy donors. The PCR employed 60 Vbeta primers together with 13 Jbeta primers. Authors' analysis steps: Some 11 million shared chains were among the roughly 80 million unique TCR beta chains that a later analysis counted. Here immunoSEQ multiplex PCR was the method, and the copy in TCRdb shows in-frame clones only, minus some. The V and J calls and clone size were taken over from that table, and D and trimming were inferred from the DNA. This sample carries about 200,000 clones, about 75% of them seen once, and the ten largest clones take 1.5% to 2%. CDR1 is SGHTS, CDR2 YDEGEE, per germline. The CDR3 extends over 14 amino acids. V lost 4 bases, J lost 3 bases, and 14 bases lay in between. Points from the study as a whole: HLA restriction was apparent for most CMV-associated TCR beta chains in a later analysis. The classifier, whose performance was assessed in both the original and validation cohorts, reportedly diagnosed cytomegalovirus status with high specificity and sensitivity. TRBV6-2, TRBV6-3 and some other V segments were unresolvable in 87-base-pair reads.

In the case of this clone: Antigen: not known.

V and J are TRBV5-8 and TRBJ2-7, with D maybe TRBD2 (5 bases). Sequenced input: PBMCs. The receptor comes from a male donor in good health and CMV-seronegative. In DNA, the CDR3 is TGTGCCAGCAGCCTAACCGGACTGCTCTACGAGCAGTACTTC. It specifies CASSLTGLLYEQYF.